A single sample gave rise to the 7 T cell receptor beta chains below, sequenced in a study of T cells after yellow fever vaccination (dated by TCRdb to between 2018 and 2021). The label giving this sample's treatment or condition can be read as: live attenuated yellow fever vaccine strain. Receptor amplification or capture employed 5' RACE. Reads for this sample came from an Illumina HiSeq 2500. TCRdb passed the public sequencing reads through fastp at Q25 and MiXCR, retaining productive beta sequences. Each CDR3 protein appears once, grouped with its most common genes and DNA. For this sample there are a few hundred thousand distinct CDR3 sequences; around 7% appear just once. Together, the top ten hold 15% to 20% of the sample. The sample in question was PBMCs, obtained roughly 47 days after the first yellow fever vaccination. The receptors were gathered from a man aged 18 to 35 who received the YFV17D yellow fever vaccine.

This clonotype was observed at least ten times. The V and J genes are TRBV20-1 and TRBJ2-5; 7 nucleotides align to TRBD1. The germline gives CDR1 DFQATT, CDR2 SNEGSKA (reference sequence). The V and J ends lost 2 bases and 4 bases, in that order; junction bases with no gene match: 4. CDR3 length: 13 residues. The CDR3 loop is CSARNRGAETQYF. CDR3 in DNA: TGCAGTGCTAGAAACAGGGGAGCAGAGACCCAGTACTTC.

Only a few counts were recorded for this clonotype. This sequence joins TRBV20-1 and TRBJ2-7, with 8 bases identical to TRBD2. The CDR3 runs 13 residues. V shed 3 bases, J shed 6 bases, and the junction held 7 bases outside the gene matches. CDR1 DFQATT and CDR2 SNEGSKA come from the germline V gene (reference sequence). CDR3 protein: CSAREAGGSEQYF. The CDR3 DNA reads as TGCAGTGCTAGGGAGGCGGGGGGATCCGAGCAGTACTTC.

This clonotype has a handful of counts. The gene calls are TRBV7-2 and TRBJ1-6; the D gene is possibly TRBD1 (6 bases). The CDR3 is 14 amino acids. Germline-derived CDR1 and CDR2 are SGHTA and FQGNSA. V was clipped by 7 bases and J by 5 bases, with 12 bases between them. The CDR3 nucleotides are TGTGCCAGCATCCAAGGGGGAAATAATTCACCCCTCCACTTT. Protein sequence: CASIQGGNNSPLHF.

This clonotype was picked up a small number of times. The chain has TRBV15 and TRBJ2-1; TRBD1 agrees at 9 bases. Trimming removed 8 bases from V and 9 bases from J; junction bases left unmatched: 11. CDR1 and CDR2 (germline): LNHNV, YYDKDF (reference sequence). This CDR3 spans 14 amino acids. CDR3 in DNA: TGTGCCACCGGGGACGGACAGGGGTCAAGTGAGCAGTTCTTC. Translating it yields CATGDGQGSSEQFF. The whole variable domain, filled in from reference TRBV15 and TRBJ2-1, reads DAMVIQNPRYQVTQFGKPVTLSCSQTLNHNVMYWYQQKSSQAPKLLFHYYDKDFNNEADTPDNFQSRRPNTSFCFLDIRSPGLGDTAMYLCATGDGQGSSEQFFGPGTRLTVL.

This CDR3 reads CASSTSGLLRGTQYF. In DNA form, the CDR3 reads TGTGCCAGTAGTACCTCCGGACTTCTAAGAGGGACCCAGTACTTC. This chain links TRBV19 with TRBJ2-5, with D tentatively TRBD2 (5 bases). V lost 4 bases and J 7 bases, leaving 19 bases between the germline ends. The germline gives CDR1 LNHDA, CDR2 SQIVND (reference sequence). The CDR3 totals 15 residues.

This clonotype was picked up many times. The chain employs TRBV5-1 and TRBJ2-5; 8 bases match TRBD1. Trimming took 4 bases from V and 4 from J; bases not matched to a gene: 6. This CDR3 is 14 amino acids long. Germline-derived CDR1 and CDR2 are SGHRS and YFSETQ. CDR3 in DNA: TGCGCCAGCAGCCCCGGACAGGGCGTAGAGACCCAGTACTTC. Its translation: CASSPGQGVETQYF.

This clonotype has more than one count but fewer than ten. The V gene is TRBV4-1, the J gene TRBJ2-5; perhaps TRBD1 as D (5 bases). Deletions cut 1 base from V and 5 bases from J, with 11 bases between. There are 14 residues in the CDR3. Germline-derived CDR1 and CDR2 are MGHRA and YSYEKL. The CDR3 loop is CASSQGQGVETQYF. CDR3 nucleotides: TGCGCCAGCAGCCAAGGGCAGGGCGTGGAGACCCAGTACTTC.